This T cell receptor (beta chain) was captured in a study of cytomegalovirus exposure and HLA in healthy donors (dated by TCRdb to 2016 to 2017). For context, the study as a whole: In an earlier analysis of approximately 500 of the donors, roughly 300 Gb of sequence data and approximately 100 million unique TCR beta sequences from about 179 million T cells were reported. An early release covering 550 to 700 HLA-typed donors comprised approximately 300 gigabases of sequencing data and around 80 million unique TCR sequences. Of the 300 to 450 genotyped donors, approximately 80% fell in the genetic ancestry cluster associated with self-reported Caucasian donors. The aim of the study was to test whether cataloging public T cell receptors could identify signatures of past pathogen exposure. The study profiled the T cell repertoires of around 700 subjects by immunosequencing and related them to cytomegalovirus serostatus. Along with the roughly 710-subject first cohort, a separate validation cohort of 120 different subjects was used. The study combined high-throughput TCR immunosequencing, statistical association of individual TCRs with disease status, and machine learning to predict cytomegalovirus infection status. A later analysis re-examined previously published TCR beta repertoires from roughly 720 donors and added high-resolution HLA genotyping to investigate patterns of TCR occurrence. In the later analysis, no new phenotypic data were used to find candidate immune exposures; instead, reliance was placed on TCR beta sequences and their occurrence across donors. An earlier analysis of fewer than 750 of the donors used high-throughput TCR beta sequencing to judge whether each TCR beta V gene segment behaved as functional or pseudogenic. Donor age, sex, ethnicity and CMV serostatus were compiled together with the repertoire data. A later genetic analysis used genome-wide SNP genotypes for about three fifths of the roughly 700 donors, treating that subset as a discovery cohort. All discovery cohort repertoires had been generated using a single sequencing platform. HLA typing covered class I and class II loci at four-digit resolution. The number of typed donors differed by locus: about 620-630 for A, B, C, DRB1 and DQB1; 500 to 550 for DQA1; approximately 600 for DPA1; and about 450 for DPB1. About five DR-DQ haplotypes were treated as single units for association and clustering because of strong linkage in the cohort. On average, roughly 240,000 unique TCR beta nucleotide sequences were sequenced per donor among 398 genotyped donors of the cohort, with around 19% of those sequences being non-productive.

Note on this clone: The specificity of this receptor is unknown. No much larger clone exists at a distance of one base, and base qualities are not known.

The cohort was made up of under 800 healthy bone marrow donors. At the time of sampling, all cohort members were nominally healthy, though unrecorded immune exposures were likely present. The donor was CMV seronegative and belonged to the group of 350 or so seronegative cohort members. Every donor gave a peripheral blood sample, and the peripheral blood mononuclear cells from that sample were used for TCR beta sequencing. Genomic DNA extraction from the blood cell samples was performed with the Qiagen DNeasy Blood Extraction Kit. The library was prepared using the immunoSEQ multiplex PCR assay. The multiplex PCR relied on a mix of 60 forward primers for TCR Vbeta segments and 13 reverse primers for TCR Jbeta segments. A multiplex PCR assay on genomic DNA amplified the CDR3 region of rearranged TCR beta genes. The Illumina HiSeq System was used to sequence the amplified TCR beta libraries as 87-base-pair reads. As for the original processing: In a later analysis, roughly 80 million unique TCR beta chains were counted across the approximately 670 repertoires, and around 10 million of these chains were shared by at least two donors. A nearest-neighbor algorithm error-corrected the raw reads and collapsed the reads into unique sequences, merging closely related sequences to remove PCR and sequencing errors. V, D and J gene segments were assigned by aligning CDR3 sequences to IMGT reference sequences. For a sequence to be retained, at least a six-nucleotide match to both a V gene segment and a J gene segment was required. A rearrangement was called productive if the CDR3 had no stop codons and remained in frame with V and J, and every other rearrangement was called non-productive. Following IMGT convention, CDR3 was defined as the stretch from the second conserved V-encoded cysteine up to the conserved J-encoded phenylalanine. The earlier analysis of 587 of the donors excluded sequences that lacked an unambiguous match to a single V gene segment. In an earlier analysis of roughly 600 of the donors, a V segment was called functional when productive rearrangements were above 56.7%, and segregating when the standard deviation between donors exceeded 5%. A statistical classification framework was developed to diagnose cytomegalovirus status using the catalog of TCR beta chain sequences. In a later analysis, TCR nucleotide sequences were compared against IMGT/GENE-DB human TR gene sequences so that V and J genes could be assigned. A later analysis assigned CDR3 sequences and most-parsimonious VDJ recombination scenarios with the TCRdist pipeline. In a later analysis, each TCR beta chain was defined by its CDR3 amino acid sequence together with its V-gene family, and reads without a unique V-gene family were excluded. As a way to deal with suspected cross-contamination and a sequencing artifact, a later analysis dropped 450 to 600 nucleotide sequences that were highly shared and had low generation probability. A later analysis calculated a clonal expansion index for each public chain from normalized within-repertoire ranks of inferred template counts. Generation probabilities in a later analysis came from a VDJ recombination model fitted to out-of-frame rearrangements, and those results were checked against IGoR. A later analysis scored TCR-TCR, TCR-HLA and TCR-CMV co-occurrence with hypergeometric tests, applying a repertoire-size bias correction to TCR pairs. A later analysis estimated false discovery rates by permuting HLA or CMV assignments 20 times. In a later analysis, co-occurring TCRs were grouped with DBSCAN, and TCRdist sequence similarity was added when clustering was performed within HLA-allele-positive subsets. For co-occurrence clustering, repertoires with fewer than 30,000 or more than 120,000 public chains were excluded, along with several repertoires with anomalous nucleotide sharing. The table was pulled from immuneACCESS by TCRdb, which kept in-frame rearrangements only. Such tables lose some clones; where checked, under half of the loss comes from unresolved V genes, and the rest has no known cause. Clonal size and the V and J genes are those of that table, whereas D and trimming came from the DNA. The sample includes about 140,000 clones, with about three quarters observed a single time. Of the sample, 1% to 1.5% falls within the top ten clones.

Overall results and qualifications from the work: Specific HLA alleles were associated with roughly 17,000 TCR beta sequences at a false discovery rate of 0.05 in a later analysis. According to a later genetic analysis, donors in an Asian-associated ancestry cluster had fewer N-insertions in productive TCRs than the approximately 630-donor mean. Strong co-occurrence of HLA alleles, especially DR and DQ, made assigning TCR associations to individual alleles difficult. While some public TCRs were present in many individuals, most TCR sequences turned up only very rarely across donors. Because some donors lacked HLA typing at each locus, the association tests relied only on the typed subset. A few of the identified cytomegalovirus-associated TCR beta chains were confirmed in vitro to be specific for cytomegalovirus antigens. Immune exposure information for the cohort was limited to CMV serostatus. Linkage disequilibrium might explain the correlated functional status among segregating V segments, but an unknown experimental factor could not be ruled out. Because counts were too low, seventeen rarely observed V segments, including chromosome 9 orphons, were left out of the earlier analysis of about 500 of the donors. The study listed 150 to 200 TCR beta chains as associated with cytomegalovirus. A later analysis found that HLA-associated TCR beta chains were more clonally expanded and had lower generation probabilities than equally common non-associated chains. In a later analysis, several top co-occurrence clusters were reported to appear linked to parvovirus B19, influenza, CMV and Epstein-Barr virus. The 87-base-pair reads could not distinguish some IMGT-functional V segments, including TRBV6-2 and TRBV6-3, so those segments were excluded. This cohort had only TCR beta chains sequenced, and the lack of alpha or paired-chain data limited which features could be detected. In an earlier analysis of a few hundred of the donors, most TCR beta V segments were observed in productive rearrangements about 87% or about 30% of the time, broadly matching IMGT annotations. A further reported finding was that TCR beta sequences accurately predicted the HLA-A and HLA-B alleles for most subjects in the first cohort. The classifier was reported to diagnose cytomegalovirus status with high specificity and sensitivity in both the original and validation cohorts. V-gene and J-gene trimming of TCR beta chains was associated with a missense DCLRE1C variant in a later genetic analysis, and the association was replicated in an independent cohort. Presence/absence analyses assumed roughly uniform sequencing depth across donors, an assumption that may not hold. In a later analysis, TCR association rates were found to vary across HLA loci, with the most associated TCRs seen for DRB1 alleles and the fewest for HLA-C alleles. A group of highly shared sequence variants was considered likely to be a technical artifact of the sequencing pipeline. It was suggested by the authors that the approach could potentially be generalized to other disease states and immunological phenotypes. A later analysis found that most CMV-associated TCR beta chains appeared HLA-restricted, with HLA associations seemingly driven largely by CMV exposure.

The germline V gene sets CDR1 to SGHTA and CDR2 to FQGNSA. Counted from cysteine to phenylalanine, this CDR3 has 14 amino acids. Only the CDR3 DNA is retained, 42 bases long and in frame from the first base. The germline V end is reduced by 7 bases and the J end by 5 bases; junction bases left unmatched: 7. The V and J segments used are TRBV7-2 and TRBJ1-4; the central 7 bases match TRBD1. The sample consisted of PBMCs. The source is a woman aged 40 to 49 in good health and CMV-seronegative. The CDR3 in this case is CASTSGTVNEKLFF. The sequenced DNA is TGTGCCAGCACCTCCGGGACAGTGAATGAAAAACTGTTTTTT.